Presented here are 20 T cell receptor beta chains from one specimen sequenced in a study of Tregs in tolerant kidney transplant recipients. No antigen has been assigned to these receptors. Here immunoSEQ multiplex PCR was the method, and the copy in TCRdb shows in-frame clones only, minus some. The sample has 3,000 or so clones, and its top ten clones hold approximately 8%. CFSE-labeled recipient PBMCs were cultured approximately 6 days with irradiated graft donor PBMCs, then FACS-sorted. This specimen consisted of CD8+ T cells from blood cultured with allogeneic cells, obtained before the transplant. These receptors all stem from a human patient who received a combined kidney and bone marrow transplant.

Here the CDR3 reads CASSQGTGETYEQYF. The sequenced CDR3 bases are TGTGCCAGCAGCCAAGGGACAGGGGAGACCTACGAG. The V call is TRBV11-2, the J call TRBJ2-7; 10 bases line up with TRBD1. The read stops 3 residues short of the end of the CDR3; the missing end is completed from the germline J gene. V lost 5 bases to trimming and J lost 2 bases; unmatched junction nucleotides: 6. This CDR3 region has 15 residues. CDR1 and CDR2 from the germline V gene are SGHAT and FQNNGV.

This clone is called large based on its frequency. From the germline J gene comes the end of the CDR3, since the read stops 3 residues before it. The J gene is TRBJ2-1, the V gene TRBV29-1; no clear D gene. Germline loops: CDR1 SQVTM, CDR2 ANQGSEA. With 6 bases removed from V and 6 bases from J, the gap between germline ends came to 12 bases. The CDR3 covers 12 residues. The CDR3 region is CSVVPQGNEQFF. Incomplete CDR3 DNA: TGCAGCGTCGTACCCCAAGGCAATGAG.

According to its frequency, this clone is medium-sized. This CDR3 reads CASSPAGTEQYF. The sequenced CDR3 bases are TGCGCCAGCAGCCCCGCGGGGACCGAG. The chain combines TRBV5-1 with TRBJ2-7; D is perhaps TRBD2 (6 bases). The read stops 3 residues short of the end of the CDR3; the missing end is completed from the germline J gene. The V end lost 4 bases, the J end lost 6 bases, and 11 bases lay between the germline ends. There are 12 residues in the CDR3. Germline CDR1 reads SGHRS; CDR2 reads YFSETQ.

This clone is medium-sized by frequency. The read finishes 3 residues shy of the CDR3 end, and the germline J gene is used to complete it. V and J are TRBV29-1 and TRBJ2-2; D is unclear. The CDR3 is made up of 13 amino acids. Trimming removed 5 bases from V and 0 bases from J, with 7 bases in between. CDR1 is SQVTM, CDR2 ANQGSEA, per germline. The covered CDR3 bases are TGCAGCGTTCTAGTCGCGAACACCGGGGAG. Its translation: CSVLVANTGE. The complete CDR3 reads CSVLVANTGELFF.

This clone is deemed large by its frequency. CDR3: CASSPDRGYRRGGAFF. CDR3 DNA, as far as it was read: TGCGCCAGCAGCCCGGACAGGGGGTATCGGAGGGGGGGA. This chain links TRBV5-1 with TRBJ1-1, with 10 bases fitting TRBD1. The observed sequence ends 3 residues before the CDR3 terminus, with the missing tail filled in from the germline J gene. CDR1 is SGHRS, CDR2 YFSETQ, per germline. This CDR3 region has 16 residues.

Regarding this clone: The read falls 3 residues short of the CDR3 end, and the missing part is taken from the germline J gene. The rearrangement links TRBV14 to TRBJ2-3; TRBD1 might be the D (5 bases). The CDR3 sequence is 15 residues long. V was pared by 0 bases and J by 1 base, with 8 bases between. Germline CDR1 SGHDN, CDR2 FVKESK. CDR3 sequence reads: CASSQEWGRTDTQYF. The part of the CDR3 DNA that was read is TGTGCCAGCAGCCAAGAATGGGGCCGCACAGATACG. The whole variable domain, remainder taken from reference TRBV14 and TRBJ2-3, is EAGVTQFPSHSVIEKGQTVTLRCDPISGHDNLYWYRRVMGKEIKFLLHFVKESKQDESGMPNNRFLAERTGGTYSTLKVQPAELEDSGVYFCASSQEWGRTDTQYFGPGTRLTVL.

This clone is identified as medium-sized from frequency. The missing CDR3 end, 3 residues past where the read stops, is filled in from the germline J gene. The chain is built from TRBV13 and TRBJ1-1; 9 nucleotides align to TRBD1. The CDR3 spans 13 residues. The V gene's germline CDR1 is PRHDT and CDR2 FYEKMQ (reference sequence). The CDR3 spells CASSSSGQGEAFF. Incomplete CDR3 DNA: TGTGCCAGCAGCTCCTCAGGACAGGGGGAA.

Details on this clone: The read finishes 3 residues shy of the CDR3 end, and the germline J gene is used to complete it. The V and J genes are TRBV30 and TRBJ2-1, with 9 bases aligning to TRBD2. V was clipped by 5 bases and J by 0 bases; unmatched bases: 2. This CDR3 has 14 amino acids. The germline CDR1 and CDR2 sequences are GTSNPN and SVGIG (reference sequence). The CDR3 here is CAWGLASSYNEQFF. The CDR3 DNA, read in part, is TGTGCCTGGGGACTAGCGAGCTCCTACAATGAG.

Partial CDR3 DNA: TGTGCCAGCAGTGACTCCTTTTATGGC. It specifies CASSDSFYG. The whole CDR3 reads CASSDSFYGYTF. The genes are TRBV6-4 and TRBJ1-2; D gene uncertain. Read sequence stops 3 residues before the CDR3 end, and the germline J gene provides the missing end. In germline, CDR1 is MRHNA, CDR2 SNTAGT. Trimming stripped 0 bases from V and 5 bases from J, with 4 bases between. The CDR3 is 12 residues long.

Worth noting for this clone: Read data end 3 residues before the CDR3 end; the end is taken from the germline J gene. This chain links TRBV7-9 with TRBJ1-1; D call uncertain. Germline V gene data show CDR1 as SEHNR and CDR2 as FQNEAQ (reference sequence). V was pared by 6 bases and J by 0 bases, with 14 bases between. The CDR3 contains 15 residues. CDR3 residues: CASSRAGILNTEAFF. The DNA read from the CDR3 is TGTGCCAGCAGTCGGGCGGGGATCTTGAACACTGAA.

By frequency, this clone registers medium-sized. The read ends 3 residues before the CDR3 terminus; that terminus is restored from the germline J gene. V usage is TRBV9 and J usage is TRBJ2-2; D might be TRBD1 (6 bases). Germline-derived CDR1 and CDR2 are SGDLS and YYNGEE. Between the trimmed V and J ends, which lost 0 bases and 7 bases, there was a span of 22 bases. This CDR3 is built from 18 residues. The CDR3 region is CASSVGEGGVLGGGELFF. Incomplete CDR3 DNA: TGTGCCAGCAGCGTAGGCGAAGGGGGAGTGCTTGGTGGCGGGGAG.

In terms of frequency, this clone is large. The read ends 3 residues early relative to the CDR3; the germline J gene fills the gap. This rearrangement joins TRBV5-1 to TRBJ2-7, with a weak D call TRBD2 (6 bases). The ends were cut back, 4 bases at V and 5 bases at J, with 25 bases in the middle. CDR1 and CDR2 (germline): SGHRS, YFSETQ. The CDR3 contains 17 residues. CDR3 DNA, as far as it was read: TGCGCCAGCAGCCCATTGGGTTATAGCGGACTGTATGACGAG. It translates to CASSPLGYSGLYDE. The whole CDR3 reads CASSPLGYSGLYDEQYF. Drawing the rest from reference TRBV5-1 and TRBJ2-7, the complete variable domain is KAGVTQTPRYLIKTRGQQVTLSCSPISGHRSVSWYQQTPGQGLQFLFEYFSETQRNKGNFPGRFSGRQFSNSRSEMNVSTLELGDSALYLCASSPLGYSGLYDEQYFGPGTRLTVT.

Of note for this clone: The missing CDR3 end, 3 residues past where the read stops, is filled in from the germline J gene. V gene TRBV6-1 combines with J gene TRBJ2-1; TRBD2 aligns across 7 bases. The CDR3 consists of 15 residues. The germline V gene has CDR1 MNHNS and CDR2 SASEGT. After removal of 8 bases from V and 4 bases from J, the junction contained 11 bases not matched to a gene. This CDR3 reads CASREAGPLYNEQFF. The CDR3 DNA, read in part, is TGTGCCAGCCGGGAAGCGGGGCCCCTATACAATGAG.

This clone shows up as medium-sized by frequency. With the read ending 3 residues before the CDR3 end, the germline J gene is used to fill in that end. This chain joins TRBV7-6 and TRBJ2-7; D is uncertain. From germline, CDR1 is SGHVS and CDR2 FNYEAQ. The CDR3 runs 13 residues. Deletions cut 4 bases from V and 6 bases from J, with 13 bases between. The sequenced part of the CDR3 DNA is TGTGCCAGCAGCTCGCTTCCTCCCGGCGAG. Translated, it gives CASSSLPPGE. The complete CDR3 protein is CASSSLPPGEQYF.

This clone is labeled medium-sized based on frequency. The DNA ends 3 residues before the CDR3 does, and the rest of the CDR3 is filled in from the germline J gene. The rearrangement links TRBV4-1 to TRBJ1-6, with D uncertain. V dropped 2 bases and J dropped 0 bases, with 14 bases sitting between them. The germline V gene has CDR1 MGHRA and CDR2 YSYEKL. The CDR3 is 18 amino acids. The sequenced part of the CDR3 DNA is TGCGCCAGCAGCCAAAAGGCATCGTCTAGCTCCTATAATTCACCC. It specifies CASSQKASSSSYNSP. In full, the CDR3 is CASSQKASSSSYNSPLHF.

The sequenced part of the CDR3 DNA is TGTGCCAGCAGCCAAGATCCCCCCAGGGGGTGGGCAGATACG. Translated: CASSQDPPRGWADT. The whole CDR3 sequence is CASSQDPPRGWADTQYF. V gene TRBV4-2 combines with J gene TRBJ2-3; 7 bases are a match to TRBD1. The CDR3 is cut off 3 residues early in the read; its end comes from the germline J gene. CDR1 and CDR2 from the germline V gene are LGHNA and YNFKEQ. V lost 0 bases to trimming and J lost 4 bases; unmatched junction nucleotides: 10. The CDR3 has 17 residues.

A remark on this clone: The read halts 3 residues ahead of the CDR3 end, with the missing end drawn from the germline J gene. The rearrangement uses TRBV19 and TRBJ2-7, with D perhaps matching TRBD2 (5 bases). V was clipped by 3 bases and J by 6 bases, with 12 bases between them. The germline CDR1 and CDR2 sequences are LNHDA and SQIVND (reference sequence). This CDR3 contains 13 residues. CDR3 amino acids: CASSIPLGGEQYF. Partial CDR3 DNA: TGTGCCAGTAGTATCCCCCTAGGAGGCGAG.

Regarding this clone: The CDR3 extends 3 residues past the end of the read, so its final part is completed from the germline J gene. V is TRBV5-8 and J is TRBJ2-7; D is ambiguous. The CDR3 loop spans 10 amino acids. Germline CDR1 is SGHTS and CDR2 is YDEGEE. Trimming shortened V by 4 bases and J by 4 bases, and 3 bases separated the two germline ends. CDR3 DNA (partial): TGTGCCAGCAGCCCGTACGAG. This translates into CASSPYE. The whole CDR3 reads CASSPYEQYF.

About this clone: The observed sequence ends 3 residues before the CDR3 terminus, with the missing tail filled in from the germline J gene. This sequence joins TRBV20-1 and TRBJ2-6; D may be TRBD1 (5 bases). This CDR3 is 14 amino acids long. CDR1 and CDR2 (germline): DFQATT, SNEGSKA (reference sequence). Trimming took 5 bases from V and 0 from J, leaving 8 bases between them. The CDR3: CSALGLSGANVLTF. The sequenced CDR3 bases are TGCAGTGCTTTGGGGCTCTCTGGGGCCAACGTC.

With regard to this clone: The read ends 3 residues before the CDR3 terminus; that terminus is restored from the germline J gene. The V call is TRBV2, the J call TRBJ2-1, with D possibly TRBD2 on 6 matching bases. CDR1 is SNHLY, CDR2 FYNNEI, per germline. Trimming stripped 8 bases from V and 7 bases from J, with 18 bases between. The CDR3 has 14 amino acids. CDR3: CASGLSGSLNEQFF. The sequenced part of the CDR3 DNA is TGTGCCAGCGGACTTAGCGGATCTTTGAATGAG.